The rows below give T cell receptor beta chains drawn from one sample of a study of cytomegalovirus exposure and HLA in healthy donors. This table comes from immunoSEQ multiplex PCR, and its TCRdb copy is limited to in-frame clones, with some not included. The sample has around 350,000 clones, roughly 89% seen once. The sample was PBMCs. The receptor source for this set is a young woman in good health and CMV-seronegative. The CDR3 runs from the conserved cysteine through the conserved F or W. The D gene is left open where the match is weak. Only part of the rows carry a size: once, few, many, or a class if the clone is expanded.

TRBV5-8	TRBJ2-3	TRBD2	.	CASSPGLAGGTDTQYF	TGTGCCAGCAGCCCCGGACTAGCGGGAGGCACAGATACGCAGTATTTT
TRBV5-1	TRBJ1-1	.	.	CASSLAYVTEAFF	TGCGCCAGCAGCTTGGCCTATGTCACTGAAGCTTTCTTT
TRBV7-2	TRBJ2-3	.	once	CASSLTADTQYF	TGTGCCAGCAGCCTTACAGCAGATACGCAGTATTTT
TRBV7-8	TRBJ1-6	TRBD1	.	CASSPAWVGQDNSPLHF	TGTGCCAGCAGCCCCGCGTGGGTGGGACAGGATAATTCACCCCTCCACTTT
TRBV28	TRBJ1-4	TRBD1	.	CASSLDRAFNEKLFF	TGTGCCAGCAGTTTGGACAGGGCCTTTAATGAAAAACTGTTTTTT
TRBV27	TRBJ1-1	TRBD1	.	CASSLGTGATEAFF	TGTGCCAGCAGTCTAGGGACAGGGGCCACTGAAGCTTTCTTT
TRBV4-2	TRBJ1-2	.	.	CASSQDADWDYGYTF	TGTGCCAGCAGCCAAGACGCGGATTGGGACTATGGCTACACCTTC
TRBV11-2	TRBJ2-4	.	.	CASSPGATGKNIQYF	TGTGCCAGCAGCCCTGGCGCGACAGGCAAAAACATTCAGTACTTC
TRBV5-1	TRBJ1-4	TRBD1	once	CASRSGTGTTNEKLFF	TGCGCCAGCAGGTCCGGGACAGGGACAACTAATGAAAAACTGTTTTTT
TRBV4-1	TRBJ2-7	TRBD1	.	CASSQEGVGGDEQYF	TGCGCCAGCAGCCAAGAAGGGGTAGGGGGCGACGAGCAGTACTTC
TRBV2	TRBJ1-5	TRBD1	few	CASRDRGYQPQHF	TGTGCCAGCAGAGACAGGGGATATCAGCCCCAGCATTTT
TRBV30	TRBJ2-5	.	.	CAWSKFPVGRASETQYF	TGTGCCTGGAGCAAATTTCCGGTCGGACGGGCTAGCGAGACCCAGTACTTC
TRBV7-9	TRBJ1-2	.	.	CASSGRTGNYGYTF	TGTGCCAGCAGCGGCCGGACGGGAAACTATGGCTACACCTTC
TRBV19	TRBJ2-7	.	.	CASSIVASSYEQYF	TGTGCCAGTAGTATAGTGGCCAGCTCCTACGAGCAGTACTTC
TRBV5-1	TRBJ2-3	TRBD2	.	CASSSGLAGVSDTQYF	TGCGCCAGCAGCTCGGGACTAGCGGGAGTTTCAGATACGCAGTATTTT
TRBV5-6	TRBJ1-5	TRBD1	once	CASSLYGQGDQPQHF	TGTGCCAGCAGCTTGTATGGACAGGGGGACCAGCCCCAGCATTTT
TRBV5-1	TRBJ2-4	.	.	CASSLAGGAKNIQYF	TGCGCCAGCAGCTTGGCCGGGGGAGCCAAAAACATTCAGTACTTC
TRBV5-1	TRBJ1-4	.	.	CASSAGPNEKLFF	TGCGCCAGCAGCGCAGGCCCTAATGAAAAACTGTTTTTT
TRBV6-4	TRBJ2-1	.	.	CASSDFQGGRDEQFF	TGTGCCAGCAGTGACTTCCAGGGTGGCAGGGATGAGCAGTTCTTC
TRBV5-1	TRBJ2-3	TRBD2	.	CASSFIRTSGSTDTQYF	TGCGCCAGCAGCTTTATTCGGACTAGCGGGAGCACAGATACGCAGTATTTT
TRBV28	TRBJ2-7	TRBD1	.	CASSVSNRGTYEQYF	TGTGCCAGCAGTGTATCCAACAGGGGAACCTACGAGCAGTACTTC
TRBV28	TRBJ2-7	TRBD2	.	CASSGSGTSTYEQYF	TGTGCCAGCAGCGGATCCGGGACTAGCACCTACGAGCAGTACTTC
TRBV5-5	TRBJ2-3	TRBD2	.	CASSNRLAGGTDTQYF	TGTGCCAGCAGCAACCGACTAGCGGGGGGCACAGATACGCAGTATTTT
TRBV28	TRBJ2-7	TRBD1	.	CASSSTGTGVSEQYF	TGTGCCAGCAGCTCGACCGGGACAGGGGTCTCCGAGCAGTACTTC
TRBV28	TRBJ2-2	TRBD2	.	CASRGSGGAFTGELFF	TGTGCCAGCAGGGGAAGCGGGGGGGCGTTCACCGGGGAGCTGTTTTTT
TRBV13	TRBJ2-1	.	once	CASSPEGLVPNEQFF	TGTGCCAGCAGCCCGGAGGGCCTAGTCCCAAATGAGCAGTTCTTC
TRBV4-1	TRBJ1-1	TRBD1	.	CASSRGQGNTEAFF	TGCGCCAGCAGCCGCGGACAGGGGAACACTGAAGCTTTCTTT
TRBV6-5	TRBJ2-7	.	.	CASSVYGGGGWEQYF	TGTGCCAGCAGCGTCTATGGGGGAGGGGGTTGGGAGCAGTACTTC
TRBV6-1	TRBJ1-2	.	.	CASSVRVTDYGYTF	TGTGCCAGCAGTGTGAGGGTCACGGACTATGGCTACACCTTC
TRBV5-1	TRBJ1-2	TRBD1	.	CASSGQGNENYGYTF	TGCGCCAGCAGCGGACAGGGGAACGAAAACTATGGCTACACCTTC
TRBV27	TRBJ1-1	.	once	CASSLAKRGTEAFF	TGTGCCAGCAGCCTGGCGAAGAGGGGGACTGAAGCTTTCTTT
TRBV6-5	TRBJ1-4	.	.	CASSYGAGKREKLFF	TGTGCCAGCAGTTACGGGGCAGGGAAGAGGGAAAAACTGTTTTTT
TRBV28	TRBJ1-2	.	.	CASSFSRGYTF	TGTGCCAGCAGTTTCTCCCGTGGCTACACCTTC
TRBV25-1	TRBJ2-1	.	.	CASRATSNNEQFF	TGTGCCAGCAGAGCCACTAGCAACAATGAGCAGTTCTTC
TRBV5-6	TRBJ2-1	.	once	CASSEGAGQFF	TGTGCCAGCAGCGAGGGTGCTGGGCAGTTCTTC
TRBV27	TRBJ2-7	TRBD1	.	CASRYGQGFFYEQYF	TGTGCCAGCAGGTATGGACAGGGGTTCTTCTACGAGCAGTACTTC
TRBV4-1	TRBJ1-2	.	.	CASSQPQGVKGYTF	TGCGCCAGCAGCCAACCACAGGGTGTAAAGGGCTACACCTTC
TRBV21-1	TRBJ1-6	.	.	CASSPSGSNSPLHF	TGTGCCAGCAGCCCATCAGGGTCTAATTCACCCCTCCACTTT
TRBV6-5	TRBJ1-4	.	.	CASSYGHPPQEKLFF	TGTGCCAGCAGCTACGGACATCCCCCGCAGGAAAAACTGTTTTTT
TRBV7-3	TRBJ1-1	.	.	CASSLQGNTEAFF	TGTGCCAGCAGCCTACAGGGAAATACTGAAGCTTTCTTT